This T cell receptor beta chain comes out of a study of cytomegalovirus exposure and HLA in healthy donors. The PCR had 60 Vbeta and 13 Jbeta primers. Profiling relied on immunoSEQ multiplex PCR, and the TCRdb table lists in-frame clones only, not all of them. The sample lists about 62,000 clones, approximately 87% occurring once. The CDR3 loop spans 13 amino acids. V dropped 6 bases and J dropped 2 bases, with 14 bases sitting between them. The V gene's germline CDR1 is SQVTM and CDR2 ANQGSEA. This chain joins TRBV29-1 and TRBJ2-7; D is possibly TRBD1 (5 bases). The sample comprised PBMCs. This sequence was found in a man between 18 and 29 years old in good health and CMV-seronegative. CDR3 in amino acids: CSVLTGATYEQYF. DNA for the CDR3: TGCAGCGTCCTAACAGGAGCCACCTACGAGCAGTACTTC.